This T cell receptor beta chain was captured in a study of human T cells and chemical hapten exposure. Sample time point: patch test 3, about 24 weeks after DPC sensitization. Treatment indicated: therapeutic diphenylcyclopropenone sensitization with weekly scalp DPC. MiXCR, applied by TCRdb to the RACE reads, yields one record per CDR3 protein. The repertoire holds about 160,000 distinct CDR3 sequences, with about a quarter as singletons. This clonotype was seen only a few times. The CDR3 contains 12 residues. Trimming cost V 6 bases and J 4 bases, with 9 bases left between them. The germline V gene encodes CDR1 SGHTA and CDR2 FQGNSA.

V is TRBV7-2 and J is TRBJ1-2; unclear D gene. The material sequenced was whole blood, taken in connection with sensitization to the hapten diphenylcyclopropenone (DPC). The TCR sequence derives from a woman aged 18-29 years with alopecia areata. Some clones in this sample may be carry-over from other donors' samples. The CDR3 coding sequence is TGTGCCAGCAGACCTGGTGGCTATGGCTACACCTTC. Protein sequence: CASRPGGYGYTF.